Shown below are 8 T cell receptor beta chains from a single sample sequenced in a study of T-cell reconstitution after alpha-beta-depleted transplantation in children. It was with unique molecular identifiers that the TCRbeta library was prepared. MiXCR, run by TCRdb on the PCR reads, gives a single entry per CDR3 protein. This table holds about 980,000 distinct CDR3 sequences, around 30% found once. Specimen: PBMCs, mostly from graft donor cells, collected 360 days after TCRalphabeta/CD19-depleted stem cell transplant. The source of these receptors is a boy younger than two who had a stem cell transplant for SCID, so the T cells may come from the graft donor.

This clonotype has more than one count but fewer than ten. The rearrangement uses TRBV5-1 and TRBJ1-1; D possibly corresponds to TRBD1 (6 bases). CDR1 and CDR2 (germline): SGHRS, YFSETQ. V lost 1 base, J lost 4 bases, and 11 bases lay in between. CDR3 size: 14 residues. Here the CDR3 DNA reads TGCGCCAGCAGCTTGCAGGAGGGGGTCACTGAAGCTTTCTTT. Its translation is CASSLQEGVTEAFF.

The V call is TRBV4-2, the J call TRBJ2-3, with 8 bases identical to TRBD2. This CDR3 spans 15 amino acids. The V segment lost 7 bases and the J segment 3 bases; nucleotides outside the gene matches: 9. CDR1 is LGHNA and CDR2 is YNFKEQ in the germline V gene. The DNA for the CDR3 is TGTGCCAGCATTTCTAGCGGGTACCCTACAGATACGCAGTATTTT. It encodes CASISSGYPTDTQYF.

The CDR3 nucleotides are TGTGCCAGTAGTATTCCGACACCTCGGAATACCCAGTACTTC. Residues: CASSIPTPRNTQYF. The chain combines TRBV19 with TRBJ2-5; D gene unclear. Germline loops: CDR1 LNHDA, CDR2 SQIVND (reference sequence). The CDR3 sequence is 14 residues long. V dropped 3 bases and J dropped 8 bases, with 16 bases sitting between them. Full variable domain (rest looked up from reference TRBV19 and TRBJ2-5): DGGITQSPKYLFRKEGQNVTLSCEQNLNHDAMYWYRQDPGQGLRLIYYSQIVNDFQKGDIAEGYSVSREKKESFPLTVTSAQKNPTAFYLCASSIPTPRNTQYFGPGTRLLVL.

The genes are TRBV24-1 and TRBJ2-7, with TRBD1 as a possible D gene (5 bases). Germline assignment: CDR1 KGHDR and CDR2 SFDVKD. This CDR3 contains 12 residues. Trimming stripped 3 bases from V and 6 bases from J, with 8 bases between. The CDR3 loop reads CATSDAGAEQYF. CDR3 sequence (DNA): TGTGCCACCAGTGATGCTGGGGCCGAGCAGTACTTC.

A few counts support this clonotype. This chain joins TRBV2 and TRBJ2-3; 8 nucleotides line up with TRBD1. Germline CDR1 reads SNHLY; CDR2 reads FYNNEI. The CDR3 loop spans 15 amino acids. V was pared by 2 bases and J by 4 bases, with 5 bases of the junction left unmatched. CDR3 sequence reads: CASSERGQVPDTQYF. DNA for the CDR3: TGTGCCAGCAGTGAAAGGGGACAGGTCCCAGATACGCAGTATTTT.

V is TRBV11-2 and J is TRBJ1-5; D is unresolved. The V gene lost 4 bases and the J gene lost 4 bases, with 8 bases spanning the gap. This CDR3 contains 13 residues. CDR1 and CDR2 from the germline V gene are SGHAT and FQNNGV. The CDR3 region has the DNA TGTGCCAGCAGCTCCGACACAAATCAGCCCCAGCATTTT. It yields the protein CASSSDTNQPQHF.

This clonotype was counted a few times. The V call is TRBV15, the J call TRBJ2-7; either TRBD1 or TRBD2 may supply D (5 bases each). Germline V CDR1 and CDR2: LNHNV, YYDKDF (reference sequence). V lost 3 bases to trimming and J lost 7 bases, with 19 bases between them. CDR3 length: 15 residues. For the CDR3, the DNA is TGTGCCACCAGCAGTTTTGAGGGGTTGAGAGGGGAGCAGTACTTC. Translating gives CATSSFEGLRGEQYF. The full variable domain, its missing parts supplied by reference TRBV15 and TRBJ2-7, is DAMVIQNPRYQVTQFGKPVTLSCSQTLNHNVMYWYQQKSSQAPKLLFHYYDKDFNNEADTPDNFQSRRPNTSFCFLDIRSPGLGDTAMYLCATSSFEGLRGEQYFGPGTRLTVT.

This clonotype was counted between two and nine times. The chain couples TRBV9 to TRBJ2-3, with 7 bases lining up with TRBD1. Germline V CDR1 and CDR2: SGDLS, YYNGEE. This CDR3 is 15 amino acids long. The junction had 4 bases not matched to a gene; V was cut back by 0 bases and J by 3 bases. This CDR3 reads CASSVEGAGTDTQYF. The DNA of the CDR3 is TGTGCCAGCAGCGTAGAGGGGGCCGGGACAGATACGCAGTATTTT.